The sequence of this T cell receptor beta chain was determined in a study of T cell repertoires in ileal Crohn's disease (dated by TCRdb to between 2018 and 2021). For the study in its entirety: Median disease duration was roughly eight years, and around a third of patients were identified as active smokers at the time of surgery. Surgery was performed for a complication in all patients, with stricturing disease in roughly 61% and penetrating disease in approximately 40%. Endoscopic postoperative recurrence was defined by a Rutgeerts score above i0. A prospective multicentre cohort supplied the 50 or so Crohn's disease patients whose TCR repertoires were analysed. The study was conducted in parallel with a multicentre cohort built to find predictors of early endoscopic recurrence after ileocolonic resection. Roughly half of the patients were given postoperative therapy, with 15 to 20 on anti-TNF agents and approximately ten on thiopurines. The study sequenced 150 to 200 mucosal samples from around 57 patients, taken at several locations on the surgical specimen and at postoperative endoscopy. Results the study describes overall, beyond this receptor: Compared with non-smokers, patients who were active smokers at surgery showed a significantly higher proportion of clonal expansions (about 25% vs 18%, p=0.02). Endoscopic recurrence was found to be associated with higher high-frequency clone percentages at surgery, and recurrence was observed in all patients with clonality above 26.8% (18/57). Mucosal CD4 and CD8 T cells were sorted and sequenced only in a subgroup of patients, the size of which was not stated. More high-frequency clones were carried by sorted CD8 T cells than by CD4 T cells, suggesting that mucosal expansions were mainly CD8.

To be eligible, patients had to be adults with ileal or ileocolonic Crohn's disease and an indication for ileocolonic resection. Whole ileal mucosal biopsies were kept frozen at -80 degrees C prior to DNA extraction. Genomic DNA was isolated from frozen whole biopsies using a TRizol-based method, and the DNA was quantified with a NanoDrop 2000 spectrophotometer. Concerning this clone itself: The specificity of this receptor is unknown. No clone much larger than this one lies a single base away; base qualities are absent.

The CDR3 runs 12 residues from the cysteine to the phenylalanine. This entry keeps only the CDR3 DNA: 36 bases, framed from base 1. V and J are truncated by 2 bases and 6 bases respectively, leaving an intervening sequence of 8 bases. CDR1 MNHEY and CDR2 SMNVEV were looked up in the germline V gene (reference sequence). Five hundred nanograms of biopsy DNA per sample were submitted for commercial TCRB immunosequencing. Adaptive Biotechnology amplified CDR3 regions from genomic DNA with a two-step multiplex PCR that controlled for amplification bias. Primers covering every V and J gene segment were used in the first PCR, while barcodes and Illumina adapters were added in the second PCR. An Illumina instrument was used to sequence the CDR3 libraries. The paper's processing steps were these. Analysis combined the vendor-provided pipelines with custom analysis of raw data in R/Bioconductor under R version 3.3.0. Clonality, which ranges from 0 to 1, was calculated as the inverse of the normalised Shannon entropy across all productive clones. High-frequency clones were defined as the share of the repertoire occupied by the top 100 clones, with only clones passing a 95% confidence test being retained. The Simpson index measured repertoire diversity, and the Morisita-Horn index measured overlap between samples. TCRdb's version of the immuneACCESS table is confined to in-frame rearrangements and falls short of the full clone set. An unresolved V gene accounts for under half of the shortfall where checked; the remainder is of unknown origin. V and J calls and clone size are given by that table; D and trimming were obtained from the DNA. The sample table holds some 30,000 clones, of which around three quarters were seen once. The ten largest account for around 20% of the sample.

This clonotype was sampled from an adult with Crohn's disease. Sequencing was done on a sample of ileal tissue. Here the chain combines TRBV27 and TRBJ2-7; the D gene is perhaps TRBD1, from 5 matching bases. The CDR3 is CASSLRGAEQYF. The DNA is TGTGCCAGCAGTTTAAGGGGTGCCGAGCAGTACTTC.